These 8 T cell receptor beta chains share one sample of origin, sequenced in a study of T cell repertoires in cytomegalovirus infection. Their antigens are not known. TCRdb analysed the reads with MiXCR anew, one entry per CDR3 protein. Of under 130,000 distinct CDR3 sequences listed, roughly 40% are singletons. The sequencing used CD8+ T cells from cultured PBMCs, collected from culture after CMV antigen stimulation. Receptors were obtained from a human donor in good health (CMV status not recorded). Some clones in this sample may be carry-over from other donors' samples.

A single count supports this clonotype. J is TRBJ2-5 and V is TRBV6-1; TRBD1 agrees at 9 bases. The V and J ends lost 5 bases and 4 bases, in that order; junction bases with no gene match: 5. The CDR3 sequence is 14 residues long. Germline V gene lookup returns CDR1 MNHNS and CDR2 SASEGT. The CDR3, as DNA: TGTGCCAGCAGTACCCGGGACAGGGCAGAGACCCAGTACTTC. This gives the protein CASSTRDRAETQYF.

The rearrangement joins TRBV28 to TRBJ2-1; unclear D gene. Trimming removed 6 bases at V and 10 bases at J, with 13 bases between. The CDR3 spans 12 residues. Germline CDR1 MDHEN, CDR2 SYDVKM. The CDR3 loop reads CASSPDRLEQFF. In DNA form, the CDR3 reads TGTGCCAGCAGCCCGGACCGATTGGAGCAGTTCTTC. The full variable domain, completed using reference TRBV28 and TRBJ2-1, is DVKVTQSSRYLVKRTGEKVFLECVQDMDHENMFWYRQDPGLGLRLIYFSYDVKMKEKGDIPEGYSVSREKKERFSLILESASTNQTSMYLCASSPDRLEQFFGPGTRLTVL.

The chain links TRBV28 to TRBJ1-1, with 10 positions matching TRBD1. The CDR3 is made up of 16 amino acids. V lost 4 bases and J lost 1; bases outside the gene matches: 6. From germline, CDR1 is MDHEN and CDR2 SYDVKM. The CDR3 here is CASSSRTGGRNTEAFF. The CDR3 DNA reads as TGTGCCAGCAGTTCCCGGACAGGGGGTAGGAACACTGAAGCTTTCTTT.

This clonotype has a count of ten or more. The rearrangement joins TRBV19 to TRBJ1-1; no definite D call. CDR3 length equals 14 residues. From germline, CDR1 is LNHDA and CDR2 SQIVND (reference sequence). V dropped 2 bases and J dropped 7 bases, with 14 bases sitting between them. CDR3 amino acids: CASSIRQRAHEAFF. Here the CDR3 DNA reads TGTGCCAGTAGTATAAGGCAGAGGGCCCATGAAGCTTTCTTT. The entire variable domain, with the rest obtained from reference TRBV19 and TRBJ1-1, is as follows: DGGITQSPKYLFRKEGQNVTLSCEQNLNHDAMYWYRQDPGQGLRLIYYSQIVNDFQKGDIAEGYSVSREKKESFPLTVTSAQKNPTAFYLCASSIRQRAHEAFFGQGTRLTVV.

The rearrangement links TRBV24-1 to TRBJ2-1; D uncertain. V was shortened by 6 bases and J by 2 bases, with 7 bases between the two germline ends. Germline CDR1 reads KGHDR; CDR2 reads SFDVKD. The CDR3 extends over 13 amino acids. The DNA for the CDR3 is TGTGCCACCAGTAGTGGAACCTACAATGAGCAGTTCTTC. This gives the protein CATSSGTYNEQFF.

The rearrangement joins TRBV28 to TRBJ2-4, with 16 bases fitting TRBD2. Germline-derived CDR1 and CDR2 are MDHEN and SYDVKM. This CDR3 has 18 residues. V gave up 5 bases and J gave up 3 bases; unmatched junction bases: 7. Here the CDR3 reads CASSPLGLAGGLKNIQYF. The CDR3 DNA is TGTGCCAGCAGTCCCCTGGGACTAGCGGGGGGGCTCAAAAACATTCAGTACTTC.

The rearrangement links TRBV27 to TRBJ1-6; possibly TRBD1 for D (5 bases). V lost 2 bases and J 7 bases, leaving 9 bases between the germline ends. CDR1 and CDR2 (germline): MNHEY, SMNVEV (reference sequence). The CDR3 sequence is 14 residues long. The CDR3 spells CASSLGGINSPLHF. The DNA of the CDR3 is TGTGCCAGCAGTTTAGGGGGGATCAATTCACCCCTCCACTTT.

The sample holds a few counts of this clonotype. CDR3: CASSSLLWGAFF. CDR3 DNA: TGTGCCAGCAGTTCCCTTCTCTGGGGAGCTTTCTTT. This chain connects TRBV12-3 or TRBV12-4 to TRBJ1-1; D unclear. The CDR3 has 12 amino acids. V gave up 4 bases and J gave up 10 bases, with 13 bases separating them.